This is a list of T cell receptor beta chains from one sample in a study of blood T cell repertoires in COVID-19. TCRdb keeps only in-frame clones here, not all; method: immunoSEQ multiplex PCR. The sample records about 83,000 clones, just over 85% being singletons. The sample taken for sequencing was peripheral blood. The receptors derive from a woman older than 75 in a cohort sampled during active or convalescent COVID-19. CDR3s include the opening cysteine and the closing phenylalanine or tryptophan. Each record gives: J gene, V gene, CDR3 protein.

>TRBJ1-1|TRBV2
CASRSRGGNTEAFF
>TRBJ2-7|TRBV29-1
CSVTAMRVGTSGRAEYEQYF
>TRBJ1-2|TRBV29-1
CSVPGGASGYTF
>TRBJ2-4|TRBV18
CASLIEVRGIQYF
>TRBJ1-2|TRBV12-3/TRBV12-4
CASTQKTGGYTF
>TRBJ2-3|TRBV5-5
CASSLEGKITDTQYF
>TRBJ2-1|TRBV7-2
CASIGLGDEQFF
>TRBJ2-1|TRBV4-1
CASSLREVGTYNEQFF
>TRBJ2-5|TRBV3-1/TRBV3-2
CASSASGARETQYF
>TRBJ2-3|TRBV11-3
CASSKRTEQGDTQYF
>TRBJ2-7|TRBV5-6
CASSLPGQIYEQYF
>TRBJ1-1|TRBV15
CATSKNRGEAFF
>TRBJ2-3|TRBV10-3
CAINSGADTQYF
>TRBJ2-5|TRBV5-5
CASRRDIEETQYF
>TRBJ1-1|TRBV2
CASIRRGTANTEAFF
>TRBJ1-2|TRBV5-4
CASSDGGGYGYTF
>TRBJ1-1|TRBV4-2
CASSQDRGYWDTEAFF
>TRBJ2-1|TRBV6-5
CASSPTPSRNEQFF
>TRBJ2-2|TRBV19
CASSSGSGAGELFF
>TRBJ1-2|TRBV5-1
CASSLRTASPNYGYTF
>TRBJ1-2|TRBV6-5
CASYSPTNYGYTF
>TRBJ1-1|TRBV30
CAWIVTGEAFF
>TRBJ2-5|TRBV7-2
CASSSGTSGWTQYF
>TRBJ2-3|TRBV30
CAWSMGLAGDGTDTQYF
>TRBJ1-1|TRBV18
CASSPRREMNTEAFF
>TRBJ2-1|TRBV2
CASSPGTSFGEQFF
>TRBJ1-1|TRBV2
CANRLGLSTEAFF
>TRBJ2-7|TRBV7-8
CASSPPGDQYF
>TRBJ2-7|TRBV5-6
CASSRRGASASYEQYF
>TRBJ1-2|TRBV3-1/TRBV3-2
CASSQAVLYGYTF
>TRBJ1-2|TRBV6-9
CASSSSGPYGYTF
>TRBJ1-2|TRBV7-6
CASSPDRVSTNYGYTF
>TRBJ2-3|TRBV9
CASSVATLLDTQYF
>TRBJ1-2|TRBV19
CASSTEYRDRGGYTF
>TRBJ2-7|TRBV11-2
CASSLEGTGYYEQYF
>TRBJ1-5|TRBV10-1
CASSEGDQPQHF
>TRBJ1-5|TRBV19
CASSIVGRGWPQHF
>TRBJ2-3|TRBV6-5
CASSYGGSFTDTQYF
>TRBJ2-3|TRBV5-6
CASSLGRGQTDTQYF
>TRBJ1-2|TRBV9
CASSVGQGNYGYTF
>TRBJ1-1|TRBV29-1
CSVEESEAFF
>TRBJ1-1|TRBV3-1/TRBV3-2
CASSRTGGKTEAFF